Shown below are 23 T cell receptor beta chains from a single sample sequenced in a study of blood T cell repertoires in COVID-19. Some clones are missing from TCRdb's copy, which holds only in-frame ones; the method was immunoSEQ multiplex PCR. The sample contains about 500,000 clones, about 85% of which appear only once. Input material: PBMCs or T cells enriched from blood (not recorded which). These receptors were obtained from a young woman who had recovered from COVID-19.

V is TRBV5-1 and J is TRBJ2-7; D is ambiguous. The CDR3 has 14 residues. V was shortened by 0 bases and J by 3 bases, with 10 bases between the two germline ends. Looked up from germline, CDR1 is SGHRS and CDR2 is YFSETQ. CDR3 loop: CASSLENSNYEQYF. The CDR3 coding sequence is TGCGCCAGCAGCTTGGAGAACAGCAACTACGAGCAGTACTTC. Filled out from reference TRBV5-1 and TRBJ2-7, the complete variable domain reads KAGVTQTPRYLIKTRGQQVTLSCSPISGHRSVSWYQQTPGQGLQFLFEYFSETQRNKGNFPGRFSGRQFSNSRSEMNVSTLELGDSALYLCASSLENSNYEQYFGPGTRLTVT.

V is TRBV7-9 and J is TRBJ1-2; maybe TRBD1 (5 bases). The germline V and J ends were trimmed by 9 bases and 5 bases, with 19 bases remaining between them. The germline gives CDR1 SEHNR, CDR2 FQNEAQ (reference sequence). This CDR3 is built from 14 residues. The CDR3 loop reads CASLATGGGYGYTF. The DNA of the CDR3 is TGTGCCAGTCTCGCCACCGGGGGGGGGTATGGCTACACCTTC.

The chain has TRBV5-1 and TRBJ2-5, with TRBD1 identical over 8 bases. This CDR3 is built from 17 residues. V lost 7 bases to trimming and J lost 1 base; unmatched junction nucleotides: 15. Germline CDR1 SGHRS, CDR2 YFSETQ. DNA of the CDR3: TGCGCCAGCCGGACAGGGCCCCTCAGTTCCCCCCAAGAGACCCAGTACTTC. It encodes CASRTGPLSSPQETQYF.

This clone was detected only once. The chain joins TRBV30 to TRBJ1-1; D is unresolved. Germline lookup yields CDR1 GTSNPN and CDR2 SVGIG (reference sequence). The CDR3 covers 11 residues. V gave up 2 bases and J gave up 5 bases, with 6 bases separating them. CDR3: CAWSPRTEAFF. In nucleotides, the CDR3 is TGTGCCTGGAGTCCACGGACTGAAGCTTTCTTT.

Here the CDR3 reads CASSFRGQNNQPQHF. CDR3 DNA sequence: TGTGCCAGCAGCTTCAGGGGACAGAACAATCAGCCCCAGCATTTT. The chain carries TRBV7-2 and TRBJ1-5; the match to TRBD1 covers 7 bases. V dropped 3 bases and J dropped 3; count of bases not matched to a gene: 5. Germline lookup yields CDR1 SGHTA and CDR2 FQGNSA. The CDR3 sequence is 15 residues long.

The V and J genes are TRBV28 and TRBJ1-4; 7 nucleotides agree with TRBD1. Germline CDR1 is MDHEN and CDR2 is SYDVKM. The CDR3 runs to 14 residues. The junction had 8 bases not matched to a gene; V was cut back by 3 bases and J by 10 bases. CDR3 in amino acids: CASSFQGVGGKLFF. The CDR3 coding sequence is TGTGCCAGCAGTTTCCAGGGGGTCGGTGGAAAACTGTTTTTT. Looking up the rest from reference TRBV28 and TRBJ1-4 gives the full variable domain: DVKVTQSSRYLVKRTGEKVFLECVQDMDHENMFWYRQDPGLGLRLIYFSYDVKMKEKGDIPEGYSVSREKKERFSLILESASTNQTSMYLCASSFQGVGGKLFFGSGTQLSVL.

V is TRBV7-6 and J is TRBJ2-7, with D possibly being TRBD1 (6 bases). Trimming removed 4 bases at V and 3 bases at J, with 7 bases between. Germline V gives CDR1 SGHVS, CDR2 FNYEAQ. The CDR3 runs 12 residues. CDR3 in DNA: TGTGCCAGCAGCTGGGACAACTACGAGCAGTACTTC. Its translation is CASSWDNYEQYF.

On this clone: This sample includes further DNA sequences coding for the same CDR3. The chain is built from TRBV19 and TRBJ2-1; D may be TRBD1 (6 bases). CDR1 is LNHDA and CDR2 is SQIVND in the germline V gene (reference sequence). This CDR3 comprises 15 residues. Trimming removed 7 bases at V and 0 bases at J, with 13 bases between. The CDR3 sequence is CASKDTGPSYNEQFF. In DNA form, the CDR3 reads TGTGCCAGTAAGGACACAGGGCCCTCCTACAATGAGCAGTTCTTC. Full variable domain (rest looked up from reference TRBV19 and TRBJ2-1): DGGITQSPKYLFRKEGQNVTLSCEQNLNHDAMYWYRQDPGQGLRLIYYSQIVNDFQKGDIAEGYSVSREKKESFPLTVTSAQKNPTAFYLCASKDTGPSYNEQFFGPGTRLTVL.

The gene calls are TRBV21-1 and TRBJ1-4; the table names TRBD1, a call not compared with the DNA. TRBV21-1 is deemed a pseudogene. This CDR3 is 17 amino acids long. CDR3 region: CASSNPIQGIYNEKLFF. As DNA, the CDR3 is TGTGCCAGCAGCAACCCGATACAGGGGATATACAATGAAAAACTGTTTTTT.

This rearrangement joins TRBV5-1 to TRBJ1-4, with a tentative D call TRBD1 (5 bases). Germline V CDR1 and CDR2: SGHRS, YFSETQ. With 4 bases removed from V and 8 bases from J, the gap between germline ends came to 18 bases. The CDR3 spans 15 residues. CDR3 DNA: TGCGCCAGCAGCCCTATTGGGGGGGGAGGCGAAAAACTGTTTTTT. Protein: CASSPIGGGGEKLFF.

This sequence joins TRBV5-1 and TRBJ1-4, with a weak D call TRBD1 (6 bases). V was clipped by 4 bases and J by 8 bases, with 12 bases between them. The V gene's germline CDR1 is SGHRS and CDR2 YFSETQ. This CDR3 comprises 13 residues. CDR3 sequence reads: CASSQGIQEKLFF. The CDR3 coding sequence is TGCGCCAGCAGCCAGGGGATTCAGGAAAAACTGTTTTTT.

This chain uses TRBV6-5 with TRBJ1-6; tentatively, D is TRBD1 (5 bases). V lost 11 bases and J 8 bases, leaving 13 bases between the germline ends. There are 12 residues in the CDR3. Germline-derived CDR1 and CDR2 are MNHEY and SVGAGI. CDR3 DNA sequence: TGTGCCGGAGGAGGGGCCGATTCACCCCTCCACTTT. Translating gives CAGGGADSPLHF.

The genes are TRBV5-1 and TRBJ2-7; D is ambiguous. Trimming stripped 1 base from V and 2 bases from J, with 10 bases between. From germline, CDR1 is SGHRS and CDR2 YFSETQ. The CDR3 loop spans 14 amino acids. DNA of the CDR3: TGCGCCAGCAGCTTGCTCACAACTACCTACGAGCAGTACTTC. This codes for CASSLLTTTYEQYF.

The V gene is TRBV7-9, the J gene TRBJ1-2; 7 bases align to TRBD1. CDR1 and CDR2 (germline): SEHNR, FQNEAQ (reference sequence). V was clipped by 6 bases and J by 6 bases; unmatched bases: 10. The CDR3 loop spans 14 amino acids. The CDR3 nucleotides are TGTGCCAGCAGTTGGGGACAGAACCCCAATGGCTACACCTTC. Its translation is CASSWGQNPNGYTF. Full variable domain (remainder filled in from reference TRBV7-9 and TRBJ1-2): DTGVSQNPRHKITKRGQNVTFRCDPISEHNRLYWYRQTLGQGPEFLTYFQNEAQLEKSRLLSDRFSAERPKGSFSTLEIQRTEQGDSAMYLCASSWGQNPNGYTFGSGTRLTVV.

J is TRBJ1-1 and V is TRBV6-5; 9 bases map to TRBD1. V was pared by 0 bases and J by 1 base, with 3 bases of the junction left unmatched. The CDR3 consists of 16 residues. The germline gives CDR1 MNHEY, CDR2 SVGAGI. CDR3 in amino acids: CASSYSSQGANTEAFF. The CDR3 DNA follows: TGTGCCAGCAGTTACTCGTCACAGGGGGCGAACACTGAAGCTTTCTTT.

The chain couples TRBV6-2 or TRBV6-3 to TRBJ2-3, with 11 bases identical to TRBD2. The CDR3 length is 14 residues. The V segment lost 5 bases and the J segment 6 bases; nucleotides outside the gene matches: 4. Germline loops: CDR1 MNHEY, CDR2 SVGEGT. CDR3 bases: TGTGCCAGCAGTGAGACTAGCGGGGCCGATACGCAGTATTTT. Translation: CASSETSGADTQYF.

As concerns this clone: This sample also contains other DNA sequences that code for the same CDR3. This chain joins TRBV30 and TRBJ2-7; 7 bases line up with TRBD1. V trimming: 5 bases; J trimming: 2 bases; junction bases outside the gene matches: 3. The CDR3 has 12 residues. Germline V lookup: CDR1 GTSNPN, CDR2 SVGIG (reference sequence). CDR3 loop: CAWAGGPYEQYF. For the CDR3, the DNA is TGTGCCTGGGCAGGGGGTCCCTACGAGCAGTACTTC.

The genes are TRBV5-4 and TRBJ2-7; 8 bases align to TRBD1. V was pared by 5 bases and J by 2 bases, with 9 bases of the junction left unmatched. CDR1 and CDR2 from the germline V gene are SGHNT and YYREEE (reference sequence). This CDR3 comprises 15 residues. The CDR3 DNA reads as TGTGCCAGCAGTGACCGGGACAGGTTACCCTACGAGCAGTACTTC. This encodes CASSDRDRLPYEQYF.

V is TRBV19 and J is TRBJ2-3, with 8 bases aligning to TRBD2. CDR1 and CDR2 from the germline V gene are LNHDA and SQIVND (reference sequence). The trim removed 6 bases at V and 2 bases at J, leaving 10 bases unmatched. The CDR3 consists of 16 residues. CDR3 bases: TGTGCCAGTAGGCCGGGACTAGTCCTCACCACAGATACGCAGTATTTT. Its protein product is CASRPGLVLTTDTQYF.

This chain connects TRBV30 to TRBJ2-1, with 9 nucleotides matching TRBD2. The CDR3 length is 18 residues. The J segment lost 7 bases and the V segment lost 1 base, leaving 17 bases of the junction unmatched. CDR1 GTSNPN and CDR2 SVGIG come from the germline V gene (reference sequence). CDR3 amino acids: CAWSAPRWRGGFENEQFF. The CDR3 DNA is TGTGCCTGGAGTGCCCCCCGATGGCGGGGGGGATTTGAGAATGAGCAGTTCTTC.

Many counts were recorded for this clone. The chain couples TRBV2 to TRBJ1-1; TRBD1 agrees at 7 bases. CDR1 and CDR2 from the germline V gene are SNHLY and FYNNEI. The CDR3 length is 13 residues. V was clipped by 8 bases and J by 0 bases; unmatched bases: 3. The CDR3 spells CASGGQMNTEAFF. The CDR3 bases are TGTGCCAGCGGGGGACAGATGAACACTGAAGCTTTCTTT.

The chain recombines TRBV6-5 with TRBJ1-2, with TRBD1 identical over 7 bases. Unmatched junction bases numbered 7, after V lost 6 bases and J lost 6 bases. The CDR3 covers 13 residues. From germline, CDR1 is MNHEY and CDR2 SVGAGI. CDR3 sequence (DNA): TGTGCCAGCAGGAGATACAGGGGTGATGGCTACACCTTC. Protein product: CASRRYRGDGYTF.

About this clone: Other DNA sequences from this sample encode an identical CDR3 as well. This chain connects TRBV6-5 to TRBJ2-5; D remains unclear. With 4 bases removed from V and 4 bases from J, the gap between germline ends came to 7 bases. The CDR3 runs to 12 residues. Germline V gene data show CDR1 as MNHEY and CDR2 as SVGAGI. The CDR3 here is CASSSVRETQYF. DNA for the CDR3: TGTGCCAGCAGTTCGGTTCGAGAGACCCAGTACTTC.